This T cell receptor (beta chain) was captured by sequencing in a study of blood T cells in healthy people across ages. Primers used in a second PCR of about 6 to 12 cycles were a sample-barcoded 5' primer and a J-beta primer mix. In TCRdb, the 5' RACE reads were re-called with MiXCR into one record per CDR3 protein. The table has some 1,500,000 distinct CDR3 sequences, 42% seen once. Germline V gene lookup returns CDR1 SQVTM and CDR2 ANQGSEA. Trimming shortened V by 6 bases and J by 0 bases, and 13 bases separated the two germline ends. The CDR3 extends over 14 amino acids. This clonotype was seen a few times. Its antigen is unidentified. Whole-study findings and limits: Higher diversity and more naive CD4+ cells were features of long-lived donors, compared to aged donors.

The sequencing input was blood. This TCR was recovered from a young woman in good health. The chain is built from TRBV29-1 and TRBJ2-3, with a possible D match to TRBD2 (5 bases). The CDR3 DNA reads as TGCAGCGTCCGCGGGCCGGGAAGCACAGATACGCAGTATTTT. This codes for CSVRGPGSTDTQYF.